This entry lists 12 T cell receptor beta chains sequenced from one sample in a study of vaccination and CD4 T cells after COVID-19. TCRdb re-derived calls from the PCR reads in MiXCR, one entry per CDR3 protein. The sample lists just over 35,000 distinct CDR3 sequences, around 35% occurring once. Noted time point: late sampling 161 to 241 days after vaccination in a few convalescent patients. The sample here was CD4+ T cells from blood, taken about 7 months after SARS-CoV-2 vaccination. These receptors all come from a human donor who had recovered from COVID-19.

In this sample, this clonotype turned up a few times. V gene TRBV6-1 combines with J gene TRBJ2-3, with D unclear. This CDR3 contains 16 residues. V shed 2 bases and J shed 3 bases, with 15 bases lying between them. Germline-derived CDR1 and CDR2 are MNHNS and SASEGT. The CDR3 is CASSEIEVVVTDTQYF. As DNA, the CDR3 is TGTGCCAGCAGTGAAATTGAGGTGGTAGTTACAGATACGCAGTATTTT.

The V call is TRBV19, the J call TRBJ2-5, with 16 bases identical to TRBD2. CDR1 and CDR2 (germline): LNHDA, SQIVND (reference sequence). CDR3 size: 18 residues. V lost 5 bases and J lost 2; bases outside the gene matches: 8. Here the CDR3 DNA reads TGTGCCAGTAGTTCCAGGGGGGGACTAGCGGGAGGGCAAGAGACCCAGTACTTC. This gives the protein CASSSRGGLAGGQETQYF.

This clonotype showed up just a few times. CDR3: CASSLSRGQETQYF. CDR3 coding DNA: TGTGCCAGCAGCTTATCCAGGGGACAAGAGACCCAGTACTTC. The chain joins TRBV7-2 to TRBJ2-5, with D maybe TRBD1 (6 bases). The ends were cut back, 2 bases at V and 2 bases at J, with 9 bases in the middle. The germline gives CDR1 SGHTA, CDR2 FQGNSA. The CDR3 sequence is 14 residues long.

V and J are TRBV11-3 and TRBJ2-1; 9 bases align to TRBD2. CDR3 length: 15 amino acids. V trimming: 2 bases; J trimming: 10 bases; junction bases outside the gene matches: 9. The germline gives CDR1 SGHNT, CDR2 YENEEA. The CDR3 loop is CASSLTSGPGPEQFF. The DNA of the CDR3 is TGTGCCAGCAGCTTAACTAGCGGGCCTGGGCCCGAGCAGTTCTTC.

Turning to this clonotype: The junction shows a germline mismatch at one end, possibly a read error. The genes are TRBV5-6 and TRBJ1-1; 9 nucleotides line up with TRBD1. Germline CDR1 SGHDT, CDR2 YYEEEE. This CDR3 is 19 amino acids long. The CDR3 here is CANSPLSGQGSRTNTEAFF. Written as DNA, the CDR3 is TGTGCCAACAGCCCCCTATCGGGACAGGGATCGCGGACGAACACTGAAGCTTTCTTT. Full variable domain (outside the CDR3, taken from reference TRBV5-6 and TRBJ1-1): DAGVTQSPTHLIKTRGQQVTLRCSPKSGHDTVSWYQQALGQGPQFIFQYYEEEERQRGNFPDRFSGHQFPNYSSELNVNALLLGDSALYLCANSPLSGQGSRTNTEAFFGQGTRLTVV.

By share of the sample, this clonotype is large (0.1 to 1%). The CDR3 DNA is TGTGCCACCAGTGGGAGGACAGTGGAGTATGGCTACACCTTC. It codes for CATSGRTVEYGYTF. The V and J genes are TRBV24-1 and TRBJ1-2, with D possibly matching TRBD1 (6 bases). The CDR3 loop spans 14 amino acids. Germline CDR1 reads KGHDR; CDR2 reads SFDVKD. V lost 5 bases, J lost 5 bases, and 14 bases lay in between.

The rearrangement links TRBV4-1 to TRBJ2-7; D is ambiguous. CDR3 length equals 15 residues. Per germline, CDR1 MGHRA and CDR2 YSYEKL. Between the trimmed V and J ends, which lost 0 bases and 5 bases, there was a span of 14 bases. CDR3 bases: TGCGCCAGCAGCCAAGATGGCGACGCCAGTAACGAGCAGTACTTC. Encoded protein: CASSQDGDASNEQYF.

The chain couples TRBV20-1 to TRBJ1-6; 8 nucleotides align to TRBD1. V trimming: 6 bases; J trimming: 2 bases; junction bases outside the gene matches: 6. The V gene's germline CDR1 is DFQATT and CDR2 SNEGSKA (reference sequence). The CDR3 runs to 15 residues. The CDR3 DNA follows: TGCAGTGCGAGGAAACAGGGGGCCTATAATTCACCCCTCCACTTT. This gives the protein CSARKQGAYNSPLHF.

The sample holds one count of this clonotype. The V gene is TRBV7-9, the J gene TRBJ2-5, with a tentative D call TRBD2 (5 bases). The germline gives CDR1 SEHNR, CDR2 FQNEAQ (reference sequence). The CDR3 extends over 15 amino acids. V was trimmed by 5 bases and J by 2 bases, leaving 15 bases between them. The chain's CDR3 is CASSHRTGFQETQYF. The CDR3 DNA sequence: TGTGCCAGCAGCCACCGGACTGGATTTCAAGAGACCCAGTACTTC.

V and J are TRBV7-6 and TRBJ2-5, with 8 bases matching TRBD2. V shed 5 bases and J 3 bases; nucleotides not matched to a gene: 2. Germline V gives CDR1 SGHVS, CDR2 FNYEAQ. The CDR3 covers 13 residues. DNA of the CDR3: TGTGCCAGCAGCACGGGGGGGGAAGAGACCCAGTACTTC. It specifies CASSTGGEETQYF.

CDR3 region: CASSLVDYNEQFF. CDR3 nucleotides: TGTGCCAGCAGCTTGGTCGATTACAATGAGCAGTTCTTC. The chain uses TRBV7-8 and TRBJ2-1; D is uncertain. V lost 3 bases and J 4 bases, leaving 7 bases between the germline ends. There are 13 residues in the CDR3. Per the germline V gene, CDR1 is SGHVS and CDR2 is FQNEAQ.

This clonotype turned up a few times. The chain is built from TRBV27 and TRBJ1-1; maybe TRBD1 (5 bases). Germline CDR1 reads MNHEY; CDR2 reads SMNVEV (reference sequence). There are 15 residues in the CDR3. Between the trimmed V and J ends, which lost 5 bases and 0 bases, there was a span of 13 bases. The CDR3: CASSPRTPMNTEAFF. DNA for the CDR3: TGTGCCAGCAGTCCCCGGACACCAATGAACACTGAAGCTTTCTTT.